Detailed here is one T cell receptor (beta chain). Its matching antigen is unknown. The data stem from a study of identical twins. Germline CDR1 is MNHNS and CDR2 is SASEGT. The CDR3 is 16 residues long. Trimming removed 5 bases from V and 2 bases from J; junction bases left unmatched: 11. Study-wide findings and caveats: Memory repertoires showed no such pattern, whereas abundant cord blood beta clonotypes carried fewer insertions. Some out-of-frame alpha sequences were shared by twins, and these showed excess low generation probability.

Template switching, a step in the protocol, added a universal primer site, and cDNA carried unique molecular identifiers. MiXCR was run by TCRdb on the 5' RACE reads, yielding one entry per CDR3 protein. The data hold about 570,000 distinct CDR3 sequences, with more than 9% observed a single time. These data were also filed under a second study, of yellow fever vaccine responses in identical twins. That report notes: Reports say the vaccine T cell response in twins looked partly convergent and partly personalized.

The chain combines TRBV6-1 with TRBJ2-7, with 8 nucleotides matching TRBD1. This sequence originates from a woman under 30 in good health. Sequenced sample: PBMCs. The CDR3 DNA follows: TGTGCCAGCAGTCTCAACCGACAGGGGTTGACCTACGAGCAGTACTTC. Amino acids: CASSLNRQGLTYEQYF.